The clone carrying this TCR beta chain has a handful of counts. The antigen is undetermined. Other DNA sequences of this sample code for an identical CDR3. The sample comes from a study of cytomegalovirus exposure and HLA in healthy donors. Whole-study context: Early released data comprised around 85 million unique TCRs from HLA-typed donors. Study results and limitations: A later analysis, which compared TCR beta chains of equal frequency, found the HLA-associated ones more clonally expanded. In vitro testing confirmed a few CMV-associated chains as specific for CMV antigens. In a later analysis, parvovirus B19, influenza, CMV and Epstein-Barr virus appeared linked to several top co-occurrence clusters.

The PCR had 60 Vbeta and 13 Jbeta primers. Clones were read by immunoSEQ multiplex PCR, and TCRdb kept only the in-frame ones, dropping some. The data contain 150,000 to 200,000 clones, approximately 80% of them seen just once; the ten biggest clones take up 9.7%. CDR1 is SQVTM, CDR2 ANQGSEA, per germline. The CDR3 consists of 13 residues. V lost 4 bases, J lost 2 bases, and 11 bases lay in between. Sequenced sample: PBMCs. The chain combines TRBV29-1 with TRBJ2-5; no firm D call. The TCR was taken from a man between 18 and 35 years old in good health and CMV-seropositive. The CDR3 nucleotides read TGCAGCGTTGGCCGCCAGTTGCAAGAGACCCAGTACTTC. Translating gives CSVGRQLQETQYF.